This T cell receptor (beta chain) was identified in a study of pediatric ulcerative colitis. Here immunoSEQ multiplex PCR was the method, and the copy in TCRdb shows in-frame clones only, minus some. This repertoire shows about 36,000 clones, approximately 87% found once; its top ten account for roughly 23%. The CDR3 is 18 amino acids. Trimming took 4 bases from V and 1 from J; bases not matched to a gene: 9. CDR1 is SGHNT and CDR2 is YENEEA in the germline V gene. V and J are TRBV11-3 and TRBJ2-2, with 10 nucleotides matching TRBD2. The sample was blood. The TCR sequence derives from a girl between 5 and 17 years old with moderate ulcerative colitis. In DNA, the CDR3 is TGTGCCAGCAGCTCCACCGACGGACTAGCGGTGAACACCGGGGAGCTGTTTTTT. This translates into CASSSTDGLAVNTGELFF.